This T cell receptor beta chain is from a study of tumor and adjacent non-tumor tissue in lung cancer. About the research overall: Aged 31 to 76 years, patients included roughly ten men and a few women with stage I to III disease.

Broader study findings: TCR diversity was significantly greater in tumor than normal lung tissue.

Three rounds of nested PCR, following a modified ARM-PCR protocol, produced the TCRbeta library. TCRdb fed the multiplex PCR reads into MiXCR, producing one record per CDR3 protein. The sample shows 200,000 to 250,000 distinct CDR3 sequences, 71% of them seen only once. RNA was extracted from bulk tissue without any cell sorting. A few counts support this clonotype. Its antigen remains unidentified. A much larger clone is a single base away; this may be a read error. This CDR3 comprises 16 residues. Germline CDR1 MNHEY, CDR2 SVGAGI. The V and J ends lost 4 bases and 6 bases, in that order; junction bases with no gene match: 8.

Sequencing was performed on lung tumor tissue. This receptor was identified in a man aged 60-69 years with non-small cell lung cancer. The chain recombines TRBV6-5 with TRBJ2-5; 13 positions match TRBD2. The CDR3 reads CASSSRTSGGGQTQYF. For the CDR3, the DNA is TGTGCCAGCAGTTCCCGGACTAGCGGGGGCGGGCAGACCCAGTACTTC.